This TCR beta chain was observed in a study of shared clonotypes between healthy human individuals. Study background: A donor's plate count was three for CD4 naive and three for CD4 memory; CD8 naive had two and CD8 memory one.

The CDR3 totals 14 residues. Trimming at V came to 0 bases and at J to 7 bases, leaving 5 bases not matched to a gene. Germline assignment: CDR1 WNHNN and CDR2 SYGVQD (reference sequence). Source study methods: There were no quality scores in the junction-only immunoSEQ sequences, so filtering differed. Clones were sequenced by immunoSEQ multiplex PCR, and TCRdb holds only the in-frame ones, with some missing. V and J calls and clone size are copied from that table; D and trimming were computed from the DNA. The sample consists of over 1.4 million clones, about 96% of them appearing once. The clonotype originates from a man aged 25 to 40 in good health. The sample consisted of naive CD4+ T cells sorted from blood. Subset given: CD45RA+ positively selected. The chain is built from TRBV10-1 and TRBJ1-1; 7 positions agree with TRBD1. The CDR3 nucleotides read TGCGCCAGCAGTGAGTCGGGACAGCGGTATGAAGCTTTCTTT. It yields the protein CASSESGQRYEAFF.